The T cell receptor beta chain described here comes from a study of T cell responses to AZD1222 COVID-19 vaccine. For the study at large: Second-dose intervals near 4 or 12 weeks were combined.

The method was immunoSEQ multiplex PCR; TCRdb's version includes in-frame clones alone and lacks a portion of them. The sample has about 110,000 clones, about 86% seen once. The V segment lost 4 bases and the J segment 5 bases; nucleotides outside the gene matches: 7. The CDR3 contains 15 residues. Germline-derived CDR1 and CDR2 are ENHRY and SYGVKD. A note on this clone: Its antigen is undetermined.

Overall study results and limits: Among the donors, most were white British and more were female, and clonal diversity was possibly underestimated.

The TCR was taken from an adult in good health. Sequenced here: peripheral blood, sampled on day 0 of AZD1222 vaccination. This chain links TRBV10-3 with TRBJ1-4, with 7 positions matching TRBD1. The CDR3 nucleotides read TGTGCCATCAGTGGGGGGACAGCCCTAAATGAAAAACTGTTTTTT. Amino acids: CAISGGTALNEKLFF.